This entry concerns a single T cell receptor beta chain. What it recognizes is unknown. There are 14 residues in the CDR3. CDR1 MNHEY and CDR2 SVGEGT come from the germline V gene. The sample is drawn from a study of monozygotic twins with inflammatory bowel disease. Study conclusions and caveats: IBD patients had lower TCRbeta diversity (inverse Simpson) than healthy co-twins. The data offered no way to tell different T cell subtypes apart.

The quantity of total RNA per TCR library was around 3.5 ug. TCRdb re-called the 5' RACE reads and catalogs CDR3 proteins one per entry, DNA excluded. This listing includes 350,000 to 400,000 distinct CDR3 sequences. Sequenced input: blood. The chain combines TRBV6-2 or TRBV6-3 with TRBJ1-5; the TCRdb call, TRBD1, lacks DNA for checking. This TCR derives from a human donor with ulcerative colitis or Crohn's disease, or a healthy co-twin of an affected twin (not recorded which). The CDR3 loop is CASSRTGSYQPQHF.